The 15 T cell receptor beta chains in this list originate from one sample, sequenced in a study of OX40 agonist ivuxolimab in advanced cancers. Using immunoSEQ multiplex PCR, the repertoire was profiled, and TCRdb retains in-frame clones only, with some absent. The sample holds 59,000 or so clones, approximately 79% seen once. The sequencing used CD4+ or CD8+ T cells sorted from blood, collected in a trial of the OX40 agonist ivuxolimab. The receptor source for this set is an adult with an advanced solid tumor such as melanoma, head and neck, liver or kidney cancer.

The chain employs TRBV6-5 and TRBJ1-3, with D unresolved. CDR3 length: 13 amino acids. Trimming took 6 bases from V and 2 from J, leaving 8 bases between them. Germline CDR1 and CDR2: MNHEY and SVGAGI. CDR3 nucleotides: TGTGCCAGCAGGATTTCCACTGGAAACACCATATATTTT. It translates to CASRISTGNTIYF.

The chain uses TRBV29-1 and TRBJ2-5; unclear D gene. Trimming left V 1 base short and J 3 bases short, with 12 bases between. The CDR3 has 14 residues. Germline V gene data show CDR1 as SQVTM and CDR2 as ANQGSEA. CDR3 sequence: CSVEGVLLKETQYF. DNA for the CDR3: TGCAGCGTTGAAGGAGTACTGTTAAAAGAGACCCAGTACTTC.

A remark on this clone: One junction end does not reproduce the germline sequence, and a read error may be involved. The CDR3 coding sequence is TGCGCCAGCAGCCGGGGCAGCGTGAACACTGAAGCTTTCTTT. This sequence encodes CASSRGSVNTEAFF. The V and J genes are TRBV11-2 and TRBJ1-1, with D possibly being TRBD1 (5 bases). Germline V gene lookup returns CDR1 SGHAT and CDR2 FQNNGV. There are 14 residues in the CDR3.

V usage is TRBV28 and J usage is TRBJ1-2, with TRBD1 as a possible D gene (5 bases). The CDR3 is 14 amino acids. Trimming pared 7 bases from V and 4 bases from J, leaving 16 bases between. The germline V gene has CDR1 MDHEN and CDR2 SYDVKM. The CDR3 DNA sequence: TGTGCCAGCACCACGATAGGAAGGGGCTATGGCTACACCTTC. Residues: CASTTIGRGYGYTF.

The chain links TRBV7-9 to TRBJ2-5, with 9 bases matching TRBD2. From germline, CDR1 is SEHNR and CDR2 FQNEAQ (reference sequence). The V and J ends lost 1 base and 4 bases, in that order; junction bases with no gene match: 7. The CDR3 is 16 amino acids. DNA for the CDR3: TGTGCCAGCAGCTTAGTGTCTAGCGGGAAGAGAGAGACCCAGTACTTC. It is translated as CASSLVSSGKRETQYF.

CDR3 loop: CASSMETPQGSGTEAFF. CDR3 DNA: TGTGCCAGTAGTATGGAGACACCCCAGGGGTCCGGCACTGAAGCTTTCTTT. This rearrangement joins TRBV19 to TRBJ1-1; possible D gene TRBD1, 6 bases. V was shortened by 3 bases and J by 4 bases, with 21 bases between the two germline ends. The CDR3 runs 17 residues. Germline CDR1 is LNHDA and CDR2 is SQIVND (reference sequence).

The chain combines TRBV7-2 with TRBJ2-7, with 9 bases that match TRBD2. Germline V lookup: CDR1 SGHTA, CDR2 FQGNSA. This CDR3 has 19 amino acids. With V trimmed by 2 bases and J by 0 bases, 14 bases remained unmatched. This chain's CDR3 is CASSLRLSPSGVSSYEQYF. The CDR3 coding sequence is TGTGCCAGCAGCTTACGTTTATCTCCTAGCGGGGTTAGCTCCTACGAGCAGTACTTC.

This sequence joins TRBV30 and TRBJ1-3; D gene uncertain. Germline lookup yields CDR1 GTSNPN and CDR2 SVGIG (reference sequence). V was cut by 0 bases and J by 4 bases, with 10 bases left in between. This CDR3 has 14 amino acids. The CDR3 loop reads CAWSVTRPGNTIYF. The CDR3 DNA reads as TGTGCCTGGAGTGTAACCAGGCCGGGAAACACCATATATTTT.

This chain uses TRBV6-1 with TRBJ1-5; tentative D call: TRBD1 (6 bases). CDR1 MNHNS and CDR2 SASEGT come from the germline V gene. This CDR3 is 14 amino acids long. Trimming took 5 bases from V and 2 from J, leaving 10 bases between them. The CDR3 region has the DNA TGTGCCAGCAGTCCGACAGGAGGCAATCAGCCCCAGCATTTT. Translation gives CASSPTGGNQPQHF.

The V and J genes are TRBV6-5 and TRBJ1-5, with D uncertain. This CDR3 is built from 12 residues. V dropped 6 bases and J dropped 6 bases, with 9 bases sitting between them. Germline V gene sequence: CDR1 MNHEY, CDR2 SVGAGI. As DNA, the CDR3 is TGTGCCAGCAGGTCTGTAAGTCAGCCCCAGCATTTT. Residues: CASRSVSQPQHF.

The rearrangement joins TRBV6-5 to TRBJ1-6; D remains ambiguous. Per the germline V gene, CDR1 is MNHEY and CDR2 is SVGAGI. The V end was cut by 6 bases, the J end by 0 bases, with 9 bases between. This CDR3 comprises 15 residues. The CDR3 loop reads CASSLGNSYNSPLHF. DNA of the CDR3: TGTGCCAGCAGCCTGGGGAACTCCTATAATTCACCCCTCCACTTT.

The chain uses TRBV5-1 and TRBJ2-6; D remains unclear. This CDR3 is built from 14 residues. Germline values: CDR1 SGHRS, CDR2 YFSETQ. V was shortened by 4 bases and J by 1 base, with 6 bases between the two germline ends. Here the CDR3 reads CASSHRSGANVLTF. In DNA form, the CDR3 reads TGCGCCAGCAGCCACCGGTCTGGGGCCAACGTCCTGACTTTC.

In its sample, this clone was seen a few times. The V call is TRBV29-1, the J call TRBJ1-1, with TRBD1 identical over 7 bases. The CDR3 is made up of 12 amino acids. The V gene end was trimmed by 4 bases and the J gene end by 6 bases; junction bases not matched to a gene: 5. CDR1 SQVTM and CDR2 ANQGSEA come from the germline V gene. The CDR3 nucleotides are TGCAGCGTTGGGCCTACAGGGGCTGAAGCTTTCTTT. It translates to CSVGPTGAEAFF.

The J gene is TRBJ1-1, the V gene TRBV4-1; 7 nucleotides match TRBD1. J was trimmed by 8 bases and V by 0 bases; bases with no gene match: 15. The CDR3 has 17 amino acids. CDR1 MGHRA and CDR2 YSYEKL come from the germline V gene. The CDR3 nucleotides are TGCGCCAGCAGCCAAGATCATGCCAAGCGCCACAGGGGAGAAGCTTTCTTT. Translated: CASSQDHAKRHRGEAFF.

The V gene is TRBV5-6, the J gene TRBJ2-3; D remains ambiguous. The CDR3 has 16 amino acids. V was shortened by 4 bases and J by 0 bases, with 15 bases between the two germline ends. CDR1 and CDR2 (germline): SGHDT, YYEEEE. CDR3 residues: CASSVDMGMSTDTQYF. CDR3 nucleotide sequence: TGTGCCAGCAGCGTGGATATGGGAATGAGCACAGATACGCAGTATTTT. The full variable domain, completed using reference TRBV5-6 and TRBJ2-3, is DAGVTQSPTHLIKTRGQQVTLRCSPKSGHDTVSWYQQALGQGPQFIFQYYEEEERQRGNFPDRFSGHQFPNYSSELNVNALLLGDSALYLCASSVDMGMSTDTQYFGPGTRLTVL.